This T cell receptor (beta chain) was sequenced for a study of cytomegalovirus exposure and HLA in healthy donors. Across the whole study: Earlier sequencing of some 180 million T cells yielded 95 million to 120 million unique TCR beta sequences.

Amplification used 60 Vbeta primers and 13 Jbeta primers. Assay used: immunoSEQ multiplex PCR; TCRdb lists only in-frame clones, some missing. The data hold about 130,000 clones, with about 70% observed a single time. With respect to this clone: The antigen is undetermined.

Study-wide results and limits: TCR beta chain V- and J-gene trimming was linked, in a later analysis, to a missense variant in DCLRE1C.

V lost 5 bases, J lost 2 bases, and 8 bases lay in between. The germline CDR1 and CDR2 sequences are SGHRS and YFSETQ. The CDR3 is 12 amino acids. This clonotype originated in a woman between 35 and 50 years old in good health and CMV-seropositive. The sequenced sample was PBMCs. The chain links TRBV5-1 to TRBJ2-7; D unclear. The DNA of the CDR3 is TGCGCCAGCAGAGGAGATACCTACGAGCAGTACTTC. Translated: CASRGDTYEQYF.